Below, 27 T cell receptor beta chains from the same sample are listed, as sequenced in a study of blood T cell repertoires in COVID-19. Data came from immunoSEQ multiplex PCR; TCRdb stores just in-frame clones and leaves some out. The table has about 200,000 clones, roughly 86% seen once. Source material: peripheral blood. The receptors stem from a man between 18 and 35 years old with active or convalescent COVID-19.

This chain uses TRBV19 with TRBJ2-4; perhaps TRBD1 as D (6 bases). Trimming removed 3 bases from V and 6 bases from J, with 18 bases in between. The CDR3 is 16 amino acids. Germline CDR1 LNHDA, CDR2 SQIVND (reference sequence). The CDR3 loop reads CASSMELGALGNIQYF. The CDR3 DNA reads TGTGCCAGTAGTATGGAATTGGGGGCGTTGGGAAACATTCAGTACTTC.

For the CDR3, the DNA is TGTGCCAGCATCAGAGTACAGAATGAAAAACTGTTTTTT. It codes for CASIRVQNEKLFF. The chain couples TRBV6-5 to TRBJ1-4, with D hard to call. The CDR3 is made up of 13 amino acids. CDR1 is MNHEY and CDR2 is SVGAGI in the germline V gene. V was clipped by 7 bases and J by 5 bases, with 11 bases between them.

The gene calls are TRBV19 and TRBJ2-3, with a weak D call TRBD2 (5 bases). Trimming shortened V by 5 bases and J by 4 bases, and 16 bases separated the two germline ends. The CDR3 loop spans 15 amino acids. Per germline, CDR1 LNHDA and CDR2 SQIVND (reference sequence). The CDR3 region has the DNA TGTGCCAGTAGTCCGGCCCGGACTGGAGCAGATACGCAGTATTTT. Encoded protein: CASSPARTGADTQYF.

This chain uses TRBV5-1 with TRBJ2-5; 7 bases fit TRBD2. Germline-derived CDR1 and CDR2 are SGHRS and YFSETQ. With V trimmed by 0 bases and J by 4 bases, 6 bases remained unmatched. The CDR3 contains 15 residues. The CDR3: CASSLAGGSAETQYF. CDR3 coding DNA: TGCGCCAGCAGCTTGGCGGGCGGGAGCGCAGAGACCCAGTACTTC.

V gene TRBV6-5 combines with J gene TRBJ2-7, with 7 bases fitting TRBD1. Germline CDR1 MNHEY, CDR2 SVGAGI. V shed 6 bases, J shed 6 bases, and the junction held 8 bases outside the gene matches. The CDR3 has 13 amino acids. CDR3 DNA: TGTGCCAGCAGAGACAGGGAAATCGGCGAGCAGTACTTC. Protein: CASRDREIGEQYF.

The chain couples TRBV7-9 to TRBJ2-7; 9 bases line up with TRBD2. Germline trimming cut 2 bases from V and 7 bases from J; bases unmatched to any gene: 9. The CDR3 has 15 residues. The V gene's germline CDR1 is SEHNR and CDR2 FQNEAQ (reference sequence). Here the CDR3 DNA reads TGTGCCAGCAGCTTATATCTCGCGGGAGGGCAAGAGCAGTACTTC. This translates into CASSLYLAGGQEQYF.

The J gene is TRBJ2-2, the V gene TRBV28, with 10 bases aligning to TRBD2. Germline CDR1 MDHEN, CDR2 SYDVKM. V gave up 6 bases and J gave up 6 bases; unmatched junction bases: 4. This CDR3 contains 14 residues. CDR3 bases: TGTGCCAGCAGGGCTAGCGGGAGACCCGGGGAGCTGTTTTTT. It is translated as CASRASGRPGELFF.

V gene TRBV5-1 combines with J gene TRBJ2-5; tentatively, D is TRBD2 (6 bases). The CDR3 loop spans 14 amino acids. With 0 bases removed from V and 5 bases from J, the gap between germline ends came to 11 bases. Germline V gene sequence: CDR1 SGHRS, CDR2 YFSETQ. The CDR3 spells CASSLAEGGETQYF. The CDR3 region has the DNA TGCGCCAGCAGCTTGGCCGAGGGAGGCGAGACCCAGTACTTC.

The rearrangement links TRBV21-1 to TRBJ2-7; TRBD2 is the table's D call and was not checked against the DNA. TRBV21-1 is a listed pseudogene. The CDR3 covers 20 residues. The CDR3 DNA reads TGTGCCAGCACTCCCGGAGGTTGTCTAGCGGGAGCCCGTTGGCGCTACGAGCAGTACTTC. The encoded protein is CASTPGGCLAGARWRYEQYF.

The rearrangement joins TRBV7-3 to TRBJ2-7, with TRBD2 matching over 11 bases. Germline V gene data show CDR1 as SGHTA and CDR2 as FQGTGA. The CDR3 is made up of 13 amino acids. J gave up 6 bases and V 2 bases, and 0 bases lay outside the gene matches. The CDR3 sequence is CASSLGTSGEQYF. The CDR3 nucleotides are TGTGCCAGCAGCTTAGGGACTAGCGGCGAGCAGTACTTC.

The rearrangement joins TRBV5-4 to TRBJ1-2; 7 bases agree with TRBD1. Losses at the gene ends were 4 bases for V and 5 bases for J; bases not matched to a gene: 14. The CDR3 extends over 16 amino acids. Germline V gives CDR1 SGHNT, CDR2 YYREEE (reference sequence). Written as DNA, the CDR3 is TGTGCCAGCAGCCCCCCCAGGGGGGCCCCCCAATATGGCTACACCTTC. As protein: CASSPPRGAPQYGYTF.

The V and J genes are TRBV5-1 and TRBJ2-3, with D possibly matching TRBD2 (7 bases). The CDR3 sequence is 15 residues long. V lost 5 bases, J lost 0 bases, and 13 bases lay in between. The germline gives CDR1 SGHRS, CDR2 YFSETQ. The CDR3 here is CASRRGGGSTDTQYF. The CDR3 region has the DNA TGCGCCAGCAGGAGAGGGGGAGGGAGCACAGATACGCAGTATTTT.

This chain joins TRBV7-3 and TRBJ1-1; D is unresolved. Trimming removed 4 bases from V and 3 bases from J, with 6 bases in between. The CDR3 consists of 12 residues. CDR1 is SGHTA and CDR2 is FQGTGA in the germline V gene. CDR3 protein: CASSYRDTEAFF. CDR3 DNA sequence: TGTGCCAGCAGCTACCGGGACACTGAAGCTTTCTTT. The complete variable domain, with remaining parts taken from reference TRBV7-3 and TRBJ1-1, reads GAGVSQTPSNKVTEKGKYVELRCDPISGHTALYWYRQSLGQGPEFLIYFQGTGAADDSGLPNDRFFAVRPEGSVSTLKIQRTERGDSAVYLCASSYRDTEAFFGQGTRLTVV.

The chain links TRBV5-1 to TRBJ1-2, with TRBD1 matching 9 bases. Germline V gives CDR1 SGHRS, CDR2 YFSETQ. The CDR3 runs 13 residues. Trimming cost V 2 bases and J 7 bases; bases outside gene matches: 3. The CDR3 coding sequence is TGCGCCAGCAGCTTAGACAGGGGGTCTGGCTACACCTTC. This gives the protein CASSLDRGSGYTF.

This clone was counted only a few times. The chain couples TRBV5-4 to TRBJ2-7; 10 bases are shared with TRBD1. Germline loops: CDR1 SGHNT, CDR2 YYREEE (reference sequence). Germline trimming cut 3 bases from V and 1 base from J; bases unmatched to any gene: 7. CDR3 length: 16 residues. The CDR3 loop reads CASSSGTGVPSYEQYF. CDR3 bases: TGTGCCAGCAGCTCCGGGACAGGGGTCCCTTCCTACGAGCAGTACTTC.

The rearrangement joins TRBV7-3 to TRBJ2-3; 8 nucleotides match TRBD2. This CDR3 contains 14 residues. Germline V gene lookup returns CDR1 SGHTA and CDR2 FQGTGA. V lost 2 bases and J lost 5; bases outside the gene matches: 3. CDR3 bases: TGTGCCAGCAGCTTATCTACTAGCGGAGATACGCAGTATTTT. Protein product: CASSLSTSGDTQYF.

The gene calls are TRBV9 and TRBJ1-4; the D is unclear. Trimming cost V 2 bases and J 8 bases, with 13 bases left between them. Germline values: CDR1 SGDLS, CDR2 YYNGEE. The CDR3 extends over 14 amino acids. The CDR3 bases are TGTGCCAGCAGCGTCGGAGGGCGGATGGAAAAACTGTTTTTT. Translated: CASSVGGRMEKLFF.

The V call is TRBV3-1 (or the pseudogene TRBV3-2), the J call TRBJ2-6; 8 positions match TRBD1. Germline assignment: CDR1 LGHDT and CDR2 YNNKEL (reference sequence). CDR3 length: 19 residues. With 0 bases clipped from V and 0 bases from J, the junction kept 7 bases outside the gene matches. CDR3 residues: CASSQDAGQVFSGANVLTF. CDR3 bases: TGTGCCAGCAGCCAAGATGCGGGACAGGTATTCTCTGGGGCCAACGTCCTGACTTTC.

CDR3 sequence (DNA): TGTGCCAGCAGCCTACAGACTAGCGGGAGCTCCTACGAGCAGTACTTC. This sequence encodes CASSLQTSGSSYEQYF. The chain couples TRBV7-9 to TRBJ2-7; 12 bases agree with TRBD2. Per the germline V gene, CDR1 is SEHNR and CDR2 is FQNEAQ (reference sequence). The ends lost 5 bases at V and 0 bases at J; junction bases unmatched: 5. There are 16 residues in the CDR3.

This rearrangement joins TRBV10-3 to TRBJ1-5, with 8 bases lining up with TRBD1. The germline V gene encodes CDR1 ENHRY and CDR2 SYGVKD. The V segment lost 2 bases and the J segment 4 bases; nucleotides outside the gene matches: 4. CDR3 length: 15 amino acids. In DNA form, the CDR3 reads TGTGCCATCAGTGAGGGACAGGGAGCAAATCAGCCCCAGCATTTT. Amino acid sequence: CAISEGQGANQPQHF.

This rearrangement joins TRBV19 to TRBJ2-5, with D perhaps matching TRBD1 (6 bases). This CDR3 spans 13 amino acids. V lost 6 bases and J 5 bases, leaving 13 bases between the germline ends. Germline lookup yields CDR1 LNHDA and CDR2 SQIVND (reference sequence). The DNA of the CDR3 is TGTGCCAGTAGCAAGGACAGATCGGAGACCCAGTACTTC. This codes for CASSKDRSETQYF.

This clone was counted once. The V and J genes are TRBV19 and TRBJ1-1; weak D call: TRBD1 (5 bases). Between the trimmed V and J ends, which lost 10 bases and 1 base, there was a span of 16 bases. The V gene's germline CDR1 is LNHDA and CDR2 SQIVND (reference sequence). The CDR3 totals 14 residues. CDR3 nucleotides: TGTGCCACTCTAGACCCACAGGAGAACACTGAAGCTTTCTTT. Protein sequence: CATLDPQENTEAFF.

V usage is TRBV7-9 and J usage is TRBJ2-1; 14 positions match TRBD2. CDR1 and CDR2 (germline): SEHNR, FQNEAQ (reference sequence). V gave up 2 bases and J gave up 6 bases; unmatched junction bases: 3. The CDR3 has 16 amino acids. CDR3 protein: CASSLFGTSGGNEQFF. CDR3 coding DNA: TGTGCCAGCAGCTTATTCGGGACTAGCGGGGGCAATGAGCAGTTCTTC.

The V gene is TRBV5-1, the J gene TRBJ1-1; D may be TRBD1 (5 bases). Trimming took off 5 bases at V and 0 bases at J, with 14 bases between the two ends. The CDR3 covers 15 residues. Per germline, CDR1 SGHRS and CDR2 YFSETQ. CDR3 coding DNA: TGCGCCAGCAGAGTGTTGTCGGGGGTGAACACTGAAGCTTTCTTT. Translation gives CASRVLSGVNTEAFF.

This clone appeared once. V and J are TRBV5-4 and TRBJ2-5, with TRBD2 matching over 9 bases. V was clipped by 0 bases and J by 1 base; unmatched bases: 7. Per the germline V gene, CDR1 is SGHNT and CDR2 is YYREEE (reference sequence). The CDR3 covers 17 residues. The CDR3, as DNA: TGTGCCAGCAGCTTGGGACTAGCGGAGTCGGGCCAAGAGACCCAGTACTTC. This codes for CASSLGLAESGQETQYF.

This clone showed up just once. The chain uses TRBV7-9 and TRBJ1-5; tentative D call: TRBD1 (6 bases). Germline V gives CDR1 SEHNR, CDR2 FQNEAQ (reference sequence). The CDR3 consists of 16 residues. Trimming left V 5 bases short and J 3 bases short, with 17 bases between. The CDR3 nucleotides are TGTGCCAGCAGCACCTCGGGACACGGTACCAATCAGCCCCAGCATTTT. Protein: CASSTSGHGTNQPQHF.

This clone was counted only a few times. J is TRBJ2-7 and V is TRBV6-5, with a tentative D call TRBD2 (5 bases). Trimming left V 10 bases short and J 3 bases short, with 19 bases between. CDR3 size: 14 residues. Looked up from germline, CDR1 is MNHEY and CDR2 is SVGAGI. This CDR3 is CAITIGEWDYEQYF. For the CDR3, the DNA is TGTGCCATCACGATCGGGGAATGGGACTACGAGCAGTACTTC.